This T cell receptor beta chain was found in a study of long-term antiretroviral therapy in people with HIV. Study as a whole: It was about a decade after the earliest samples that the 2015 immediate-ART recommendation appeared. Study findings and constraints: HIV repertoires had narrower CDR3 length ranges than controls. Blood collection from about 2004 to 2017 possibly occurred under older ART regimens.

V shed 6 bases and J 12 bases; nucleotides not matched to a gene: 8. Germline V gene lookup returns CDR1 MNHEY and CDR2 SMNVEV (reference sequence). This CDR3 contains 11 residues. This clone was observed a handful of times. Its antigen is not identified. Survey-level resolution applied to immunoSEQ assay v3.0. TCRdb's table, derived via immunoSEQ multiplex PCR, lists solely in-frame clones and lacks some. Of tens of thousands of clones in the sample, around 83% were seen once. The specimen comprised unsorted PBMCs, sampled 0.2 years after starting antiretroviral therapy. The chain has TRBV27 and TRBJ2-7, with 7 bases identical to TRBD1. The origin of this receptor is a young woman with HIV. CDR3 sequence reads: CASRTQGVLYF. The DNA of the CDR3 is TGTGCCAGCAGGACGCAGGGGGTTCTGTACTTC.